Listed below are T cell receptor beta chains from one sample, sequenced in a study of cytomegalovirus exposure and HLA in healthy donors. The assay was immunoSEQ multiplex PCR, and TCRdb's table has in-frame clones only and misses some. The sample shows approximately 77,000 clones, over 65% of them seen only once. Input material: PBMCs. These receptors were collected from a man aged 40-50 years in good health and CMV-seronegative. Each CDR3 is given without its conserved first and last residue. Each record gives: CDR3 protein, J gene, V gene, CDR3 length.

cdr3_aa: AWSVEGAGQPQH
j_call: TRBJ1-5
v_call: TRBV30
cdr3_length: 12

cdr3_aa: ASSQEQVNTGELF
j_call: TRBJ2-2
v_call: TRBV4-2
cdr3_length: 13

cdr3_aa: ASRGTTYTYEQY
j_call: TRBJ2-7
v_call: TRBV10-2
cdr3_length: 12

cdr3_aa: AQIPGQGAYGNTIY
j_call: TRBJ1-3
v_call: TRBV23-1
cdr3_length: 14

cdr3_aa: ASSFGGRLGRNEQF
j_call: TRBJ2-1
v_call: TRBV27
cdr3_length: 14

cdr3_aa: ASSQEENTEAF
j_call: TRBJ1-1
v_call: TRBV4-1
cdr3_length: 11

cdr3_aa: ASSDSSSGANVLT
j_call: TRBJ2-6
v_call: TRBV6-4
cdr3_length: 13

cdr3_aa: ASAPGGTGNYGYT
j_call: TRBJ1-2
v_call: TRBV7-2
cdr3_length: 13

cdr3_aa: ASSLLRGLGQETQY
j_call: TRBJ2-5
v_call: TRBV28
cdr3_length: 14

cdr3_aa: ATQNAGSHGGDEQF
j_call: TRBJ2-1
v_call: TRBV7-2
cdr3_length: 14

cdr3_aa: ASTKQGTSGSNEQF
j_call: TRBJ2-1
v_call: TRBV11-1
cdr3_length: 14

cdr3_aa: ASSPRLGETQY
j_call: TRBJ2-5
v_call: TRBV14
cdr3_length: 11

cdr3_aa: ASSHRSGQETQY
j_call: TRBJ2-5
v_call: TRBV4-1
cdr3_length: 12

cdr3_aa: ASSLAGYGYT
j_call: TRBJ1-2
v_call: TRBV5-1
cdr3_length: 10

cdr3_aa: ASSRDQETQY
j_call: TRBJ2-5
v_call: TRBV18
cdr3_length: 10